Here is one TCR beta chain with its context. As yet, its antigen is unknown. The assay was immunoSEQ multiplex PCR, and TCRdb's table has in-frame clones only and misses some. This sample has roughly 30,000 clones, with roughly four fifths found just once. This CDR3 region has 14 residues. The V gene end was trimmed by 6 bases and the J gene end by 15 bases; junction bases not matched to a gene: 14. Germline CDR1 is SEHNR and CDR2 is FQNEAQ (reference sequence). The data are from a study of T cells in localized non-small cell lung cancer. Notes on the study in general: The highest T cell clonality was in uninvolved adjacent lung, above tumor. Sequence data derive from only one tumor region, so heterogeneity remains possible.

Sequences were derived from peripheral blood mononuclear cells, sampled before any cancer treatment. The J gene is TRBJ2-1, the V gene TRBV7-9; the match to TRBD2 covers 10 bases. This clonotype originated in a man aged 40 to 69 with stage III lung adenocarcinoma. Written as DNA, the CDR3 is TGTGCCAGCAGGGGAGGGACTAGCGCCTACGATCTGTTCTTC. It is translated as CASRGGTSAYDLFF.